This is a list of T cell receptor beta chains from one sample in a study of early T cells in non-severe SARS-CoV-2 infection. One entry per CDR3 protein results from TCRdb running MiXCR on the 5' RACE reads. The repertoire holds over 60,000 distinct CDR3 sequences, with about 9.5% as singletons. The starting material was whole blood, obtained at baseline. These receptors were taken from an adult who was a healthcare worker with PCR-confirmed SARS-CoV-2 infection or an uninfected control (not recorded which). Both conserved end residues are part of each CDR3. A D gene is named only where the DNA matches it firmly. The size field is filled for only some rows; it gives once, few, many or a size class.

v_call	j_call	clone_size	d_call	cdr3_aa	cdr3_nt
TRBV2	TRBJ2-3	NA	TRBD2	CASSETTSDFTDTQYF	TGTGCCAGCAGCGAGACTACTAGCGACTTCACAGATACGCAGTATTTT
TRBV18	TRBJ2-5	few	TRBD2	CASSDLQRGGGETQYF	TGTGCCAGCTCGGATCTTCAGCGGGGGGGCGGAGAGACCCAGTACTTC
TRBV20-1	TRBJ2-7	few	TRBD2	CSASALAGGPYEQYF	TGCAGTGCTAGTGCACTAGCGGGGGGGCCTTACGAGCAGTACTTC
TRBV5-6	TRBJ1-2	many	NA	CASSLVALYGYTF	TGTGCCAGCAGCTTGGTTGCTCTCTATGGCTACACCTTC
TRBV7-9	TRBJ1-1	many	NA	CASSSGTSLNTEAFF	TGTGCCAGCAGCTCCGGGACATCCTTGAACACTGAAGCTTTCTTT
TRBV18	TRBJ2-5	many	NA	CASSGLGRETQYF	TGTGCCAGCTCAGGACTCGGTCGGGAGACCCAGTACTTC
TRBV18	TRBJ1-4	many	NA	CASSPGTTNEKLFF	TGTGCCAGCTCACCCGGGACCACTAATGAAAAACTGTTTTTT
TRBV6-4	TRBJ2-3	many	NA	CASSDTLDRPDTQYF	TGTGCCAGCAGTGACACTCTGGACCGCCCAGATACGCAGTATTTT
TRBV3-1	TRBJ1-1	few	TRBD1	CASSSRQGGTEAFF	TGTGCCAGCAGCTCCCGACAGGGTGGAACTGAAGCTTTCTTT
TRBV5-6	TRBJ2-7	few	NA	CASSLERAHYEQYF	TGTGCCAGCAGCTTGGAGCGGGCCCACTACGAGCAGTACTTC
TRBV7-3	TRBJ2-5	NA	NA	CATATSEETQYF	TGTGCCACCGCGACTAGTGAAGAGACCCAGTACTTC
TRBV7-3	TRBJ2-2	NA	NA	CASSLTTALGTGELFF	TGTGCCAGCAGCTTAACGACAGCTTTGGGGACCGGGGAGCTGTTTTTT
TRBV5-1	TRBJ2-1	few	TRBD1	CASSLAPGQQYNEQFF	TGCGCCAGCAGCTTAGCCCCGGGACAGCAGTACAATGAGCAGTTCTTC
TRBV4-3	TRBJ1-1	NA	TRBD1	CASSQVPGGETEAFF	TGCGCCAGCAGCCAAGTGCCAGGGGGGGAGACTGAAGCTTTCTTT
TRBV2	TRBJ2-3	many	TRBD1	CASSEARQGLFSDTQYF	TGTGCCAGCAGTGAAGCGCGACAGGGCCTCTTTTCAGATACGCAGTATTTT
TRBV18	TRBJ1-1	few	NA	CASSPPTAVTGTEAFF	TGTGCCAGCTCACCACCGACGGCAGTCACAGGCACTGAAGCTTTCTTT
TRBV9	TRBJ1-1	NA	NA	CASSEGMNTEAFF	TGTGCCAGCAGCGAGGGGATGAACACTGAAGCTTTCTTT
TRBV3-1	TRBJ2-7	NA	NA	CASSQDSWSYEQYF	TGTGCCAGCAGCCAAGATTCATGGTCCTACGAGCAGTACTTC
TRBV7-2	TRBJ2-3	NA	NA	CASSLAGLVGDTQYF	TGTGCCAGCAGCTTAGCGGGACTTGTGGGAGATACGCAGTATTTT
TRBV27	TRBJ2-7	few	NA	CASRTQGTEQYF	TGTGCCAGCAGAACCCAGGGCACCGAGCAGTACTTC
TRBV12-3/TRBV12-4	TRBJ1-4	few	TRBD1	CASRETGGSEKLFF	TGTGCCAGCAGGGAGACAGGGGGAAGTGAAAAACTGTTTTTT
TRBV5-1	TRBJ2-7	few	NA	CASSWGQGREQYF	TGCGCCAGCAGCTGGGGCCAGGGAAGAGAGCAGTACTTC
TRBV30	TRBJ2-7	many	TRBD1	CAWSPGQGASEQYF	TGTGCCTGGAGTCCGGGACAGGGGGCGAGTGAGCAGTACTTC
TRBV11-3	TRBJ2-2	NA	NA	CASSLGGLTGELFF	TGTGCCAGCAGCTTAGGGGGCCTTACCGGGGAGCTGTTTTTT
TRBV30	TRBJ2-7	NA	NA	CAWTRGPLRLF	TGTGCCTGGACCCGGGGGCCGCTGCGGCTCTTC
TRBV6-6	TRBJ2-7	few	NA	CASTRSSREQYF	TGTGCCAGCACGCGCTCATCTCGGGAGCAGTACTTC
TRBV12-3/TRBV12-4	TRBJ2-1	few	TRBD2	CASSSSGGAGSYEQFF	TGTGCCAGCAGTTCCAGCGGGGGGGCGGGTTCCTATGAGCAGTTCTTC
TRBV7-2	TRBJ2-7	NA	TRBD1	CASSQIGRGGKQYF	TGTGCCAGCAGCCAAATTGGCAGAGGGGGCAAGCAGTACTTC
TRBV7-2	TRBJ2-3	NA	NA	CASSFASTDTQYF	TGTGCCAGCAGCTTTGCCAGCACAGATACGCAGTATTTT
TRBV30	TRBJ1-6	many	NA	CAWTAGGGNSPLHF	TGTGCCTGGACTGCCGGGGGGGGTAATTCACCCCTCCACTTT
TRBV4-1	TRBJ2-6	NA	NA	CASSQSGNSGANVLTF	TGCGCCAGCAGTCAGTCCGGAAATTCTGGGGCCAACGTCCTGACTTTC
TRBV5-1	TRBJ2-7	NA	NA	CASSLWTDSYEQYF	TGCGCCAGCAGCTTGTGGACAGATTCCTACGAGCAGTACTTC
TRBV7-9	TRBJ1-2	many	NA	CASSSLGRNYGYTF	TGTGCCAGCAGCTCCCTGGGGCGGAACTATGGCTACACCTTC
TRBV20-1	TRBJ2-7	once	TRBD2	CSAPATSVTYEQYF	TGCAGTGCCCCCGCGACTAGCGTTACCTACGAGCAGTACTTC
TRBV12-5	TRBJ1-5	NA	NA	CASGLGANQPQHF	TGTGCTAGTGGTTTGGGAGCCAATCAGCCCCAGCATTTT
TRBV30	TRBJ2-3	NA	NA	CAWSGGDTDTQYF	TGTGCCTGGAGTGGCGGGGACACAGATACGCAGTATTTT
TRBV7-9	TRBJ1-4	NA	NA	CASSPKATGLFF	TGTGCCAGCAGCCCTAAGGCCACGGGACTGTTTTTT
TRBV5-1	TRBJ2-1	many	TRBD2	CASSLGFTGLAGVNEQFF	TGCGCCAGCAGCTTGGGATTTACGGGACTAGCGGGGGTCAATGAGCAGTTCTTC
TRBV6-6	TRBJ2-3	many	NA	CASSNPRTDTQYF	TGTGCCAGCAGCAACCCAAGAACAGATACGCAGTATTTT
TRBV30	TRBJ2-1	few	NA	CAWSAQLAYNEQFF	TGTGCCTGGAGTGCCCAGTTAGCCTACAATGAGCAGTTCTTC
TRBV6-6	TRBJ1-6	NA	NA	CASSYGRGAVTLHF	TGTGCCAGCAGTTACGGACGGGGCGCGGTGACCCTCCACTTT
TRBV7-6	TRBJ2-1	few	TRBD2	CASRFGQGWPSGGPNEQFF	TGTGCCAGCAGATTCGGACAGGGGTGGCCTAGCGGGGGGCCCAATGAGCAGTTCTTC
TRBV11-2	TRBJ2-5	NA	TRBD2	CASSDGLAVGETQYF	TGTGCCAGCAGCGACGGACTAGCGGTGGGGGAGACCCAGTACTTC
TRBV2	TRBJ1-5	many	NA	CASSEEGGLYNQPQHF	TGTGCCAGCAGTGAAGAGGGGGGACTATATAATCAGCCCCAGCATTTT
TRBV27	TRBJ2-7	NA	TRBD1	CASSPGTGGPYEQYF	TGTGCCAGCAGCCCAGGGACAGGGGGGCCCTACGAGCAGTACTTC
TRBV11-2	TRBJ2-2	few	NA	CASSRTFTGELFF	TGTGCCAGCAGCCGGACATTCACCGGGGAGCTGTTTTTT
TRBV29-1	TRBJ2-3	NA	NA	CIPLGSVGTDTQYF	TGCATCCCTCTGGGGTCCGTGGGCACAGATACGCAGTATTTT
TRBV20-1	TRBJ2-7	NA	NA	CSARVGGGAYEQYF	TGCAGTGCTAGAGTAGGTGGAGGGGCGTACGAGCAGTACTTC
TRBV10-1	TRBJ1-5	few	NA	CASSTGGNQPQHF	TGCGCCAGCAGTACTGGGGGTAATCAGCCCCAGCATTTT
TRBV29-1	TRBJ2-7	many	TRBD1	CSVGTGYEQYF	TGCAGCGTCGGGACAGGCTACGAGCAGTACTTC
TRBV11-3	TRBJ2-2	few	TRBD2	CASSSFTSGTGELFF	TGTGCCAGCAGTTCCTTTACTAGCGGCACCGGGGAGCTGTTTTTT
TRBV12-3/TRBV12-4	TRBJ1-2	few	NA	CASRGRDKGYGYTF	TGTGCCAGCAGGGGCCGGGACAAAGGCTATGGCTACACCTTC
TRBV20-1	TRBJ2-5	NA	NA	CSAGLGGIAETQYF	TGCAGTGCGGGTTTGGGGGGTATAGCAGAGACCCAGTACTTC
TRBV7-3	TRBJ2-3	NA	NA	CASSLSGEASTQYF	TGTGCCAGCAGCTTAAGCGGGGAAGCGAGTACGCAGTATTTT
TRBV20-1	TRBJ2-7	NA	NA	CSARTTHEQYF	TGCAGTGCTAGAACCACGCACGAGCAGTACTTC